These 31 T cell receptor beta chains originate from one sample sequenced in a study of OX40 agonist ivuxolimab in advanced cancers. TCRdb's table, derived via immunoSEQ multiplex PCR, lists solely in-frame clones and lacks some. Here the sample spans 45,000 to 65,000 clones, 80% to 90% being singletons. The sample was CD4+ or CD8+ T cells sorted from blood, taken in a trial of the OX40 agonist ivuxolimab. The source is an adult with an advanced solid tumor such as melanoma, head and neck, liver or kidney cancer.

The rearrangement joins TRBV5-1 to TRBJ2-1, with 7 bases fitting TRBD1. After removal of 5 bases from V and 0 bases from J, the junction contained 5 bases not matched to a gene. Germline V gene lookup returns CDR1 SGHRS and CDR2 YFSETQ. The CDR3 has 15 residues. CDR3 bases: TGCGCCAGCAGACCCGGGACAGCCTCCTACAATGAGCAGTTCTTC. As protein: CASRPGTASYNEQFF.

The chain combines TRBV11-2 with TRBJ1-1; no clear D. This CDR3 spans 12 amino acids. Per the germline V gene, CDR1 is SGHAT and CDR2 is FQNNGV. Trimming left V 3 bases short and J 7 bases short, with 9 bases between. CDR3 coding DNA: TGTGCCAGCAGCTTTGATTGGGGTGAAGCTTTCTTT. Protein sequence: CASSFDWGEAFF.

The rearrangement links TRBV10-3 to TRBJ2-1; a weak D match, TRBD1 (6 bases). CDR3 size: 16 residues. The V end lost 9 bases, the J end lost 0 bases, and 18 bases lay between the germline ends. Looked up from germline, CDR1 is ENHRY and CDR2 is SYGVKD. CDR3 coding DNA: TGTGCCATAAACAGTGGCAAAGGGGGCTCCTACAATGAGCAGTTCTTC. Protein: CAINSGKGGSYNEQFF.

This chain connects TRBV19 to TRBJ1-5, with D possibly TRBD1 on 5 matching bases. This CDR3 comprises 12 residues. The germline V gene encodes CDR1 LNHDA and CDR2 SQIVND (reference sequence). Trimming stripped 10 bases from V and 11 bases from J, with 18 bases between. DNA for the CDR3: TGTGCCACTTCAGGGTCTTCGGGGGCCCAGCATTTT. Its translation is CATSGSSGAQHF. The variable domain in full, completed from reference TRBV19 and TRBJ1-5, reads DGGITQSPKYLFRKEGQNVTLSCEQNLNHDAMYWYRQDPGQGLRLIYYSQIVNDFQKGDIAEGYSVSREKKESFPLTVTSAQKNPTAFYLCATSGSSGAQHFGDGTRLSIL.

The CDR3 region has the DNA TGTGCCAGCAGCTTAGGGTCTGGATCCTACAATGAGCAGTTCTTC. Encoded protein: CASSLGSGSYNEQFF. The rearrangement links TRBV7-9 to TRBJ2-1; no definite D call. CDR1 SEHNR and CDR2 FQNEAQ come from the germline V gene (reference sequence). The V end was cut by 1 base, the J end by 1 base, with 8 bases between. This CDR3 contains 15 residues.

The V and J genes are TRBV1 and TRBJ2-3; the tabulated D call, TRBD2, remains unverified against the DNA. TRBV1 is a pseudogene locus. The CDR3 extends over 18 amino acids. The CDR3 loop reads CTSSQEIGGGPKADTQYF. The CDR3 region has the DNA TGCACCAGCAGCCAAGAGATCGGGGGAGGGCCAAAGGCAGATACGCAGTATTTT.

DNA of the CDR3: TGTGCCAGCAGCTTAACGGGGCACCGGGGAGAGACCCAGTACTTC. Amino acid sequence: CASSLTGHRGETQYF. The chain links TRBV7-8 to TRBJ2-5; TRBD1 or TRBD2 may be the D gene (5 bases each). The CDR3 has 15 amino acids. The germline V gene encodes CDR1 SGHVS and CDR2 FQNEAQ. Trimming took 2 bases from V and 4 from J, leaving 14 bases between them.

This chain connects TRBV7-9 to TRBJ2-3, with D possibly TRBD1 on 6 matching bases. This CDR3 region has 13 residues. The germline V gene encodes CDR1 SEHNR and CDR2 FQNEAQ (reference sequence). V lost 6 bases and J lost 5, with 12 bases in between. Here the CDR3 DNA reads TGTGCCAGCAGTTATTCACAGGGAGATACGCAGTATTTT. As protein: CASSYSQGDTQYF.

The chain recombines TRBV28 with TRBJ2-7, with a weak D call TRBD2 (6 bases). The CDR3 covers 14 residues. CDR1 and CDR2 (germline): MDHEN, SYDVKM. V was trimmed by 3 bases and J by 4 bases, leaving 13 bases between them. In nucleotides, the CDR3 is TGTGCCAGCAGTTTTAGGGCAGGGAGGTACGAGCAGTACTTC. It translates to CASSFRAGRYEQYF.

V is TRBV9 and J is TRBJ1-1; possibly TRBD1 for D (6 bases). The germline gives CDR1 SGDLS, CDR2 YYNGEE. This CDR3 is built from 12 residues. V lost 5 bases, J lost 1 base, and 6 bases lay in between. This chain's CDR3 is CASRGQNTEAFF. Written as DNA, the CDR3 is TGTGCCAGCAGGGGACAGAACACTGAAGCTTTCTTT.

This rearrangement joins TRBV10-1 to TRBJ2-1; a possible D gene is TRBD1 (6 bases). Germline V gives CDR1 WNHNN, CDR2 SYGVQD (reference sequence). V was shortened by 10 bases and J by 6 bases, with 16 bases between the two germline ends. The CDR3 extends over 13 amino acids. The CDR3 DNA reads as TGCGCCATCCCCCCGGGACACGGCAATGAGCAGTTCTTC. Amino acid sequence: CAIPPGHGNEQFF.

V and J are TRBV7-3 and TRBJ2-7; D may be TRBD2 (6 bases). Trimming left V 5 bases short and J 0 bases short, with 11 bases between. From germline, CDR1 is SGHTA and CDR2 FQGTGA. The CDR3 covers 14 residues. DNA of the CDR3: TGTGCCAGCAGCGCCGGGGGAAGCTCCTACGAGCAGTACTTC. The encoded protein is CASSAGGSSYEQYF.

The V and J genes are TRBV5-1 and TRBJ1-5, with 9 bases fitting TRBD1. Unmatched junction bases numbered 1, after V lost 3 bases and J lost 0 bases. The CDR3 has 15 amino acids. CDR1 is SGHRS and CDR2 is YFSETQ in the germline V gene. The CDR3 DNA sequence: TGCGCCAGCAGCTGGACAGGGGATAGCAATCAGCCCCAGCATTTT. As protein: CASSWTGDSNQPQHF.

The table lists this clone with a count of one. The J gene is TRBJ1-2, the V gene TRBV18; 7 bases align to TRBD1. The germline V gene encodes CDR1 KGHSH and CDR2 LQKENI. CDR3 length equals 17 residues. V lost 1 base and J lost 0; bases outside the gene matches: 8. In nucleotides, the CDR3 is TGTGCCAGCTCACCACTAGGGGGCGAATCGGCTAACTATGGCTACACCTTC. Translating gives CASSPLGGESANYGYTF. Using reference TRBV18 and TRBJ1-2 for the parts outside the CDR3, the full variable domain is NAGVMQNPRHLVRRRGQEARLRCSPMKGHSHVYWYRQLPEEGLKFMVYLQKENIIDESGMPKERFSAEFPKEGPSILRIQQVVRGDSAAYFCASSPLGGESANYGYTFGSGTRLTVV.

V gene TRBV18 combines with J gene TRBJ1-2; 10 positions match TRBD1. V trimming: 3 bases; J trimming: 5 bases; junction bases outside the gene matches: 3. This CDR3 is built from 14 residues. Germline V CDR1 and CDR2: KGHSH, LQKENI. The chain's CDR3 is CASSPEGQGYGYTF. In DNA form, the CDR3 reads TGTGCCAGCTCACCTGAGGGACAGGGGTATGGCTACACCTTC.

The genes are TRBV30 and TRBJ1-1; D is possibly TRBD1 (5 bases). From germline, CDR1 is GTSNPN and CDR2 SVGIG (reference sequence). V lost 0 bases to trimming and J lost 4 bases, with 24 bases between them. The CDR3 loop spans 18 amino acids. The DNA for the CDR3 is TGTGCCTGGAGTGTGGGGATCGTCAAAGGGGCGCGTGGCACTGAAGCTTTCTTT. Translating gives CAWSVGIVKGARGTEAFF.

J is TRBJ1-2 and V is TRBV10-2, with D hard to call. The CDR3 has 16 residues. Germline CDR1 WSHSY, CDR2 SAAADI. Deletions cut 0 bases from V and 2 bases from J, with 13 bases between. The CDR3 sequence is CASSESSPEGNYGYTF. CDR3 nucleotides: TGCGCCAGCAGTGAGTCGTCGCCCGAGGGCAACTATGGCTACACCTTC.

This chain uses TRBV15 with TRBJ2-1, with a weak D call TRBD2 (5 bases). Trimming took off 0 bases at V and 4 bases at J, with 16 bases between the two ends. The CDR3 is 17 amino acids. Germline CDR1 reads LNHNV; CDR2 reads YYDKDF (reference sequence). The DNA for the CDR3 is TGTGCCACCAGCAGAGAGTTCGGGAAAGGGTCGTACAATGAGCAGTTCTTC. Encoded protein: CATSREFGKGSYNEQFF.

This clone ranks as medium-sized. V and J are TRBV10-3 and TRBJ2-2; D call uncertain. V lost 0 bases to trimming and J lost 0 bases, with 8 bases between them. Germline CDR1 reads ENHRY; CDR2 reads SYGVKD. The CDR3 is 16 residues long. The CDR3 region is CAISESGGANTGELFF. In DNA, the CDR3 is TGTGCCATCAGTGAGTCGGGCGGCGCGAACACCGGGGAGCTGTTTTTT.

The chain employs TRBV6-6 and TRBJ2-7; 8 bases match TRBD1. The CDR3 is 14 amino acids. Germline CDR1 reads MNHNY; CDR2 reads SVGAGI (reference sequence). V lost 5 bases to trimming and J lost 1 base; unmatched junction nucleotides: 4. The CDR3 loop is CASSRRTGSYEQYF. CDR3 in DNA: TGTGCCAGCAGTCGTAGGACAGGGTCCTACGAGCAGTACTTC.

CDR3 protein: CRADGNYGYTF. The CDR3 bases are TGCAGGGCGGACGGGAACTATGGCTACACCTTC. The chain recombines TRBV20-1 with TRBJ1-2, with D hard to call. CDR3 length equals 11 residues. Germline V gene lookup returns CDR1 DFQATT and CDR2 SNEGSKA (reference sequence).

The chain is built from TRBV9 and TRBJ2-1; 7 bases are shared with TRBD1. V lost 6 bases to trimming and J lost 0 bases; unmatched junction nucleotides: 3. The CDR3 covers 14 residues. CDR1 is SGDLS, CDR2 YYNGEE, per germline. Here the CDR3 reads CASNRDSSYNEQFF. CDR3 bases: TGTGCCAGCAATCGGGACAGCTCCTACAATGAGCAGTTCTTC.

CDR3 sequence reads: CAISESPGLAGGSSYNEQFF. Written as DNA, the CDR3 is TGTGCCATCAGTGAGTCCCCCGGACTAGCGGGCGGTAGCTCCTACAATGAGCAGTTCTTC. This rearrangement joins TRBV10-3 to TRBJ2-1; 11 bases match TRBD2. V gave up 0 bases and J gave up 0 bases; unmatched junction bases: 10. CDR1 is ENHRY and CDR2 is SYGVKD in the germline V gene. This CDR3 contains 20 residues.

The chain is built from TRBV6-5 and TRBJ2-1, with 9 bases matching TRBD2. This CDR3 spans 15 amino acids. J gave up 6 bases and V 0 bases, and 3 bases lay outside the gene matches. Germline CDR1 and CDR2: MNHEY and SVGAGI. For the CDR3, the DNA is TGTGCCAGCAGTTACTCGCGGGAGGGCCCCAATGAGCAGTTCTTC. The encoded protein is CASSYSREGPNEQFF.

The chain has TRBV12-1 and TRBJ2-7. TRBV12-1 is designated a pseudogene. The CDR3 loop spans 16 amino acids. CDR3 in amino acids: CASSFGPGRRSYEQYF. The CDR3 nucleotides are TGTGCCAGCAGCTTTGGGCCGGGACGGAGGTCATACGAGCAGTACTTC.

CDR3 region: CAWKPWGGSSYEQYF. In DNA, the CDR3 is TGTGCCTGGAAGCCCTGGGGGGGGAGCTCCTACGAGCAGTACTTC. V usage is TRBV30 and J usage is TRBJ2-7; 7 bases are a match to TRBD2. This CDR3 contains 15 residues. V shed 4 bases and J 0 bases; nucleotides not matched to a gene: 9. Germline V lookup: CDR1 GTSNPN, CDR2 SVGIG (reference sequence). Full variable domain (remainder filled in from reference TRBV30 and TRBJ2-7): SQTIHQWPATLVQPVGSPLSLECTVEGTSNPNLYWYRQAAGRGLQLLFYSVGIGQISSEVPQNLSASRPQDRQFILSSKKLLLSDSGFYLCAWKPWGGSSYEQYFGPGTRLTVT.

This clone was seen once. This chain links TRBV28 with TRBJ1-4; 9 nucleotides match TRBD1. V lost 5 bases to trimming and J lost 4 bases; unmatched junction nucleotides: 8. This CDR3 is 16 amino acids long. Looked up from germline, CDR1 is MDHEN and CDR2 is SYDVKM. CDR3 in DNA: TGTGCCAGCAGTACCCCCCCGGGACAGGGTAATGAAAAACTGTTTTTT. Its protein product is CASSTPPGQGNEKLFF.

The V call is TRBV30, the J call TRBJ2-7; D ambiguous. The CDR3 contains 11 residues. V lost 2 bases and J 3 bases, leaving 5 bases between the germline ends. CDR1 is GTSNPN, CDR2 SVGIG, per germline (reference sequence). The CDR3 DNA reads as TGTGCCTGGAGTCCGTACTACGAGCAGTACTTC. Its protein is CAWSPYYEQYF.

The chain recombines TRBV6-1 with TRBJ2-7; 7 bases line up with TRBD2. The CDR3 length is 16 residues. J lost 5 bases, V lost 3 bases, and 13 bases had no gene match. Germline V gives CDR1 MNHNS, CDR2 SASEGT. The CDR3 loop reads CASSDPAGLLRNEQYF. CDR3 sequence (DNA): TGTGCCAGCAGTGATCCAGCGGGGTTACTGAGGAACGAGCAGTACTTC.

V usage is TRBV18 and J usage is TRBJ2-7, with a possible D match to TRBD2 (6 bases). Trimming cost V 1 base and J 1 base, with 17 bases left between them. This CDR3 has 17 amino acids. Germline loops: CDR1 KGHSH, CDR2 LQKENI. CDR3 residues: CASSPLEADAGSYEQYF. In DNA, the CDR3 is TGTGCCAGCTCACCACTCGAAGCGGACGCGGGATCCTACGAGCAGTACTTC.

In this sample, this clone turned up once. This chain links TRBV10-3 with TRBJ2-2; possibly TRBD1 for D (5 bases). Germline V gene lookup returns CDR1 ENHRY and CDR2 SYGVKD. This CDR3 contains 15 residues. V was clipped by 4 bases and J by 1 base, with 10 bases between them. CDR3 coding DNA: TGTGCCATCAGTGCCAGGCAGGGGAACACCGGGGAGCTGTTTTTT. As protein: CAISARQGNTGELFF.